The clone carrying this T cell receptor beta chain turned up a few times. This sample stems from a study of patients and donors after allogeneic stem cell transplantation. Germline V gene data show CDR1 as SGHTS and CDR2 as YDEGEE. The CDR3 has 14 amino acids. After removal of 4 bases from V and 5 bases from J, the junction contained 6 bases not matched to a gene. TCRdb re-called the RT-PCR reads with MiXCR, one entry per CDR3 protein. Here the sample spans over 350,000 distinct CDR3 sequences, roughly 16% being singletons. The clonotype originates from a human donor who was either an allogeneic HSCT recipient or a stem cell or donor lymphocyte infusion donor (not recorded which). It is not recorded whose cells these are; they may come from a transplant donor. The sample was blood, either unsorted or a sorted T cell fraction (not recorded which). The rearrangement links TRBV5-8 to TRBJ2-5; 9 positions agree with TRBD1. Written as DNA, the CDR3 is TGTGCCAGCAGCCCCGGACAGGGGATCGAGACCCAGTACTTC. Its translation: CASSPGQGIETQYF.